Listed here are 24 T cell receptor beta chains from one sample, sequenced in a study of naive and memory T cell subsets. Study outcomes and limitations: Possibly reflecting memory cells re-expressing CD45RA, a few larger clonotypes occurred in naive repertoires, especially CD8.

An equimolar mix of two oligonucleotides served as the beta constant-region primer for TRBC1 and TRBC2. Nested alpha and beta constant-region primers with the SP2 primer drove four PCR rounds on ligated cDNA. TCRdb recomputed calls from the UMI-ligation and nested PCR reads with MiXCR, one row per CDR3 protein. This sample yields 85,000 to 130,000 distinct CDR3 sequences, of which roughly 15% are seen a single time; around 2.8% belongs to the top ten. For these receptors, no antigen is known. Sequencing was performed on naive CD8+ T cells from blood. These receptor sequences come from a human donor in good health.

This clonotype was seen many times. V and J are TRBV7-9 and TRBJ2-7, with 7 nucleotides matching TRBD1. The CDR3 loop spans 12 amino acids. With V trimmed by 5 bases and J by 7 bases, 5 bases remained unmatched. Germline V gene sequence: CDR1 SEHNR, CDR2 FQNEAQ (reference sequence). DNA of the CDR3: TGTGCCAGCAGCCCGGGGACAGCTGAGCAGTACTTC. It translates to CASSPGTAEQYF.

This clonotype was counted ten times or more. The chain combines TRBV28 with TRBJ2-3; 7 bases map to TRBD1. Unmatched junction bases numbered 14, after V lost 4 bases and J lost 4 bases. Germline CDR1 reads MDHEN; CDR2 reads SYDVKM. This CDR3 is 17 amino acids long. CDR3 coding DNA: TGTGCCAGCAGTTCTAAACAGGGGCCAGATTGGGCAGATACGCAGTATTTT. Translated: CASSSKQGPDWADTQYF.

This clonotype appeared a few times. The rearrangement links TRBV13 to TRBJ2-5; D gene ambiguous. This CDR3 is built from 13 residues. CDR1 PRHDT and CDR2 FYEKMQ come from the germline V gene (reference sequence). V lost 4 bases to trimming and J lost 5 bases, with 11 bases between them. The CDR3 DNA reads TGTGCCAGCAGCTCTTCCCTACTTGAGACCCAGTACTTC. It translates to CASSSSLLETQYF.

This clonotype was counted between two and nine times. The chain combines TRBV6-2 or TRBV6-3 with TRBJ2-7; no definite D call. Deletions cut 4 bases from V and 3 bases from J, with 4 bases between. Germline lookup yields CDR1 MNHEY and CDR2 SVGEGT. This CDR3 region has 11 residues. CDR3 residues: CASSWGYEQYF. In DNA form, the CDR3 reads TGTGCCAGCAGTTGGGGCTACGAGCAGTACTTC.

For the CDR3, the DNA is TGTGCCAGCAGTTCCGGGACAGATTCCTACGAGCAGTACTTC. Protein sequence: CASSSGTDSYEQYF. The V and J genes are TRBV6-5 and TRBJ2-7; 7 nucleotides line up with TRBD1. The CDR3 sequence is 14 residues long. V was pared by 4 bases and J by 1 base, with 4 bases of the junction left unmatched. Germline CDR1 and CDR2: MNHEY and SVGAGI.

This clonotype has only a few counts. The chain carries TRBV4-3 and TRBJ2-7; the D gene is possibly TRBD2 (6 bases). V lost 1 base, J lost 4 bases, and 20 bases lay in between. CDR3 length: 17 residues. CDR1 and CDR2 (germline): LGHNA, YSLEER. The CDR3 loop reads CASSQAPRGLQPYEQYF. CDR3 nucleotides: TGCGCCAGCAGCCAAGCGCCGCGGGGACTCCAACCGTACGAGCAGTACTTC.

In its sample, this clonotype was seen many times. The rearrangement uses TRBV30 and TRBJ1-2, with 8 bases lining up with TRBD1. V lost 2 bases to trimming and J lost 4 bases; unmatched junction nucleotides: 9. The CDR3 has 15 amino acids. The germline V gene encodes CDR1 GTSNPN and CDR2 SVGIG (reference sequence). The CDR3 spells CAWSLSQGAIYGYTF. As DNA, the CDR3 is TGTGCCTGGAGTTTATCCCAGGGGGCAATCTATGGCTACACCTTC.

Only a few counts were recorded for this clonotype. One end of the junction varies from germline; a read error may be responsible. This chain joins TRBV24-1 and TRBJ2-1; D gene ambiguous. This CDR3 is built from 13 residues. Germline CDR1 reads KGHDR; CDR2 reads SFDVKD. The CDR3 is CATSALAGAEQFF. CDR3 nucleotide sequence: TGTGCCACCAGTGCTTTGGCCGGCGCGGAGCAGTTCTTC.

V and J are TRBV10-3 and TRBJ2-3, with 9 bases that match TRBD1. CDR1 and CDR2 from the germline V gene are ENHRY and SYGVKD. The CDR3 consists of 16 residues. Losses at the gene ends were 4 bases for V and 0 bases for J; bases not matched to a gene: 5. CDR3 loop: CAISVDGQGSTDTQYF. The CDR3 bases are TGTGCCATCAGTGTCGACGGACAGGGGAGCACAGATACGCAGTATTTT.

The chain recombines TRBV9 with TRBJ2-2; tentative D call: TRBD2 (6 bases). Trimming shortened V by 0 bases and J by 5 bases, and 11 bases separated the two germline ends. The germline CDR1 and CDR2 sequences are SGDLS and YYNGEE. CDR3 length: 15 residues. The CDR3 sequence is CASSVAGGTTGELFF. As DNA, the CDR3 is TGTGCCAGCAGCGTAGCTGGGGGGACGACCGGGGAGCTGTTTTTT.

The chain combines TRBV4-3 with TRBJ1-6; D possibly corresponds to TRBD1 (5 bases). This CDR3 has 16 residues. The germline CDR1 and CDR2 sequences are LGHNA and YSLEER. V was cut by 0 bases and J by 1 base, with 7 bases left in between. Written as DNA, the CDR3 is TGCGCCAGCAGCCAAGACAGGGCATCCTATAATTCACCCCTCCACTTT. Its protein product is CASSQDRASYNSPLHF.

In its sample, this clonotype was seen a few times. The chain is built from TRBV14 and TRBJ1-5; D may be TRBD1 (6 bases). CDR1 is SGHDN and CDR2 is FVKESK in the germline V gene. Trimming left V 6 bases short and J 7 bases short, with 16 bases between. The CDR3 covers 14 residues. In nucleotides, the CDR3 is TGTGCCAGCAGTCGGACCGGGACACCCCAGCCCCAGCATTTT. Translation gives CASSRTGTPQPQHF. Using reference TRBV14 and TRBJ1-5 for the parts outside the CDR3, the full variable domain is EAGVTQFPSHSVIEKGQTVTLRCDPISGHDNLYWYRRVMGKEIKFLLHFVKESKQDESGMPNNRFLAERTGGTYSTLKVQPAELEDSGVYFCASSRTGTPQPQHFGDGTRLSIL.

This clonotype occurred a few times. J is TRBJ2-3 and V is TRBV7-9; 11 nucleotides match TRBD2. Per the germline V gene, CDR1 is SEHNR and CDR2 is FQNEAQ (reference sequence). CDR3 length: 16 residues. Trimming cost V 5 bases and J 6 bases; bases outside gene matches: 10. The CDR3 nucleotides are TGTGCCAGCAGCCCCCTGACTAGCGGGATCTCTGATACGCAGTATTTT. Residues: CASSPLTSGISDTQYF. The whole variable domain, filled in from reference TRBV7-9 and TRBJ2-3, reads DTGVSQNPRHKITKRGQNVTFRCDPISEHNRLYWYRQTLGQGPEFLTYFQNEAQLEKSRLLSDRFSAERPKGSFSTLEIQRTEQGDSAMYLCASSPLTSGISDTQYFGPGTRLTVL.

At least ten counts were recorded for this clonotype. This chain uses TRBV3-1 with TRBJ2-7; TRBD1 matches at 10 bases. The CDR3 has 15 amino acids. After removal of 1 base from V and 6 bases from J, the junction contained 6 bases not matched to a gene. Germline CDR1 LGHDT, CDR2 YNNKEL (reference sequence). The CDR3 coding sequence is TGTGCCAGCAGCCAAGGAGGACAGGGGGAGACCGAGCAGTACTTC. Protein sequence: CASSQGGQGETEQYF.

J is TRBJ2-7 and V is TRBV7-2; D gene unclear. Germline loops: CDR1 SGHTA, CDR2 FQGNSA. The V gene lost 6 bases and the J gene lost 0 bases, with 15 bases spanning the gap. This CDR3 has 15 amino acids. CDR3 coding DNA: TGTGCCAGCAGTTCCGACCGAAGGAGCTCCTACGAGCAGTACTTC. This sequence encodes CASSSDRRSSYEQYF.

In this sample, this clonotype turned up a few times. The rearrangement joins TRBV28 to TRBJ1-6; possibly TRBD1 for D (6 bases). V lost 1 base and J 7 bases, leaving 14 bases between the germline ends. In germline, CDR1 is MDHEN, CDR2 SYDVKM. The CDR3 sequence is 16 residues long. CDR3 bases: TGTGCCAGCAGTTTATTGCCCTGGAGGGGGAATTCACCCCTCCACTTT. Its translation: CASSLLPWRGNSPLHF.

The chain employs TRBV24-1 and TRBJ1-5, with D possibly being TRBD1 (5 bases). CDR1 is KGHDR and CDR2 is SFDVKD in the germline V gene. This CDR3 has 14 residues. Trimming stripped 9 bases from V and 0 bases from J, with 11 bases between. Here the CDR3 DNA reads TGTGCCACCGCAGACAGCTATAGCAATCAGCCCCAGCATTTT. This encodes CATADSYSNQPQHF.

The CDR3 loop reads CASSILLGSSYEQYF. The CDR3 DNA reads as TGTGCCAGTAGTATTCTTCTGGGGAGCTCCTACGAGCAGTACTTC. The rearrangement links TRBV19 to TRBJ2-7, with a possible D match to TRBD2 (5 bases). Trimming removed 3 bases from V and 0 bases from J, with 12 bases in between. The CDR3 spans 15 residues. Germline lookup yields CDR1 LNHDA and CDR2 SQIVND (reference sequence).

CDR3 amino acids: CASIQTGVGSNQPQHF. CDR3 DNA: TGTGCCAGCATCCAAACAGGGGTCGGGAGCAATCAGCCCCAGCATTTT. The chain joins TRBV6-9 to TRBJ1-5; 7 positions match TRBD1. The CDR3 is made up of 16 amino acids. Germline CDR1 is MNHGY and CDR2 is SVAAGI. V shed 7 bases and J 1 base; nucleotides not matched to a gene: 10.

This clonotype was found a few times. The chain is built from TRBV7-2 and TRBJ2-5, with D perhaps being TRBD1 or TRBD2 (5 bases each). Germline V CDR1 and CDR2: SGHTA, FQGNSA. The V gene lost 3 bases and the J gene lost 2 bases, with 10 bases spanning the gap. The CDR3 has 14 amino acids. The CDR3 protein is CASSFTGRQETQYF. CDR3 sequence (DNA): TGTGCCAGCAGCTTTACGGGGCGGCAAGAGACCCAGTACTTC.

This clonotype was seen only a few times. J is TRBJ2-3 and V is TRBV7-2, with D possibly being TRBD2 (7 bases). Looked up from germline, CDR1 is SGHTA and CDR2 is FQGNSA. V lost 5 bases and J 2 bases, leaving 20 bases between the germline ends. This CDR3 comprises 17 residues. The CDR3 here is CASSPNGGPVLTDTQYF. The CDR3, as DNA: TGTGCCAGCAGCCCGAACGGGGGGCCAGTCCTCACAGATACGCAGTATTTT.

The chain recombines TRBV12-3 or TRBV12-4 with TRBJ2-2, with D possibly called TRBD1 or TRBD2 (6 bases each). This CDR3 spans 16 amino acids. The V end lost 8 bases, the J end lost 2 bases, and 18 bases lay between the germline ends. The CDR3 bases are TGTGCCAGCCAACCGGGGGCCATACTAAACACCGGGGAGCTGTTTTTT. Its protein is CASQPGAILNTGELFF.

This clonotype was detected many times. This chain connects TRBV6-2 or TRBV6-3 to TRBJ2-2; the D is unclear. From germline, CDR1 is MNHEY and CDR2 SVGEGT. Trimming removed 2 bases from V and 4 bases from J, with 5 bases in between. The CDR3 loop spans 13 amino acids. CDR3 coding DNA: TGTGCCAGCAGTTACGTTGGCACCGGGGAGCTGTTTTTT. This translates into CASSYVGTGELFF.

The DNA of the CDR3 is TGTGCCAGCAGTCTTCTAGCGGGAGGATCAGATACGCAGTATTTT. This sequence encodes CASSLLAGGSDTQYF. The chain recombines TRBV12-3 or TRBV12-4 with TRBJ2-3; 11 bases fit TRBD2. The trim removed 5 bases at V and 4 bases at J, leaving 5 bases unmatched. The CDR3 consists of 15 residues.